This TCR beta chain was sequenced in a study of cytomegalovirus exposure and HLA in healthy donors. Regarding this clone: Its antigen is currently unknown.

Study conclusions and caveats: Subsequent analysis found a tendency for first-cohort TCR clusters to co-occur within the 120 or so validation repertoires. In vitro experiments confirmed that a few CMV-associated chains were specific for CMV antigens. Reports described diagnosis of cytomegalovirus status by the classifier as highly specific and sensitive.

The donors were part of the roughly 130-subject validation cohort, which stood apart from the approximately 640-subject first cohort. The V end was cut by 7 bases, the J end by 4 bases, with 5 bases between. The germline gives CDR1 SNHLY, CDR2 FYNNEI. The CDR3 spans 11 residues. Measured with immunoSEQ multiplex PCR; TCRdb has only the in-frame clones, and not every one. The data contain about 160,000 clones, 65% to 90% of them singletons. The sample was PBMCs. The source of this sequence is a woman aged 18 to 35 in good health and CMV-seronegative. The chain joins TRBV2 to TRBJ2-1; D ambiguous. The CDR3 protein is CASTSYNEQFF. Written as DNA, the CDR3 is TGTGCCAGCACCTCGTACAATGAGCAGTTCTTC.